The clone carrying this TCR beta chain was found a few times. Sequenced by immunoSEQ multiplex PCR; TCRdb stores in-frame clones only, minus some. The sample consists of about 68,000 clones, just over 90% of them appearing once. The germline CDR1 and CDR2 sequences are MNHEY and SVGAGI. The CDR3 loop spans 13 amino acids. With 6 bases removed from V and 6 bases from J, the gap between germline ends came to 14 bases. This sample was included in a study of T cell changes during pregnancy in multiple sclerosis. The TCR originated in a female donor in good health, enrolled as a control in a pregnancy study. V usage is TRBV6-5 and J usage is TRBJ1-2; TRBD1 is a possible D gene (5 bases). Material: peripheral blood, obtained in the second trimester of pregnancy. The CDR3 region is CASSRLGGDGYTF. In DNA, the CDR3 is TGTGCCAGCAGCCGGCTCGGGGGGGATGGCTACACCTTC.